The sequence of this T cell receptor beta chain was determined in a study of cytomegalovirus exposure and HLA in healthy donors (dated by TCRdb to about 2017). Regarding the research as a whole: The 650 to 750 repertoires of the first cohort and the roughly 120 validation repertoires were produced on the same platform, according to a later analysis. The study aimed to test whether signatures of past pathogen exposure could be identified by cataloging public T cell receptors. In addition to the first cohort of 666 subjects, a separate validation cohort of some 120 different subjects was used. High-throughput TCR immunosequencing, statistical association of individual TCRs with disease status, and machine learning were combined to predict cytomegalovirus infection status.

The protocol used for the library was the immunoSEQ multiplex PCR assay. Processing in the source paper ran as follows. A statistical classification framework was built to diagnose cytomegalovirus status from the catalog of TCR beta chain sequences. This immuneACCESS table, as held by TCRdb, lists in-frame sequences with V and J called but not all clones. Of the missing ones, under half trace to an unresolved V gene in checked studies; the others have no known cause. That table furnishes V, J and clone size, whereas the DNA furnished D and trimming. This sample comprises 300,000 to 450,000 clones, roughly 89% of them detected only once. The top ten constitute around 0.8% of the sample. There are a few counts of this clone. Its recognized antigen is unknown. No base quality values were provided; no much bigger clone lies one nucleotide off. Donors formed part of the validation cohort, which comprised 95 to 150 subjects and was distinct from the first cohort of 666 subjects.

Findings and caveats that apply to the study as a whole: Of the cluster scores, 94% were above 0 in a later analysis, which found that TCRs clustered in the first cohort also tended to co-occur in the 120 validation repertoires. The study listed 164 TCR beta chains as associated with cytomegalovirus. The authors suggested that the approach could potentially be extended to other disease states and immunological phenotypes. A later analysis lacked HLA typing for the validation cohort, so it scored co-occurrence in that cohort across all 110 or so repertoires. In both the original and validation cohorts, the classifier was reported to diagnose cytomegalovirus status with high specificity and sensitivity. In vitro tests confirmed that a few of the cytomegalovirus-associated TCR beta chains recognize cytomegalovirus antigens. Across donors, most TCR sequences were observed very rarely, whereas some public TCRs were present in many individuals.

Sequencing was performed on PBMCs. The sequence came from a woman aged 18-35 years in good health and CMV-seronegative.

CDR3 sequence: CASSSDRAGNTIYF. The DNA sequence follows: TGTGCCAGCAGTTCAGACAGGGCTGGAAACACCATATATTTT. The sequence joins TRBV27 to TRBJ1-3, with 7 bases in between that match TRBD1. Per the germline V gene (reference sequence), MNHEY is the CDR1 and SMNVEV is the CDR2. From its cysteine to its phenylalanine, the CDR3 spans 14 amino acids. CDR3 DNA only is kept here, 42 bases in frame from base 1. After removal of 4 bases from V and 2 bases from J, the junction retains 2 bases not matched to a gene.